A single sample gave rise to the 8 T cell receptor beta chains below, sequenced in a study of blood T cell repertoires in COVID-19. The method was immunoSEQ multiplex PCR; TCRdb's version includes in-frame clones alone and lacks a portion of them. In the table there are hundreds of thousands of clones, nearly 90% of which are singletons. Sequences were obtained from peripheral blood. Receptors were obtained from a young woman who had recovered from COVID-19.

This chain joins TRBV11-2 and TRBJ1-6; possibly TRBD1 for D (5 bases). V gave up 1 base and J gave up 13 bases, with 17 bases separating them. Germline CDR1 reads SGHAT; CDR2 reads FQNNGV. This CDR3 comprises 15 residues. This CDR3 is CASSLAGLPINPLHF. The CDR3 DNA sequence: TGTGCCAGCAGCTTAGCGGGACTTCCTATTAATCCCCTCCACTTT.

CDR3 DNA: TGTGCCAGTACCGCGGGACAGGTGAACACTGAAGCTTTCTTT. Its protein is CASTAGQVNTEAFF. The gene calls are TRBV19 and TRBJ1-1; 8 bases are a match to TRBD1. J lost 0 bases, V lost 7 bases, and 4 bases had no gene match. CDR3 length equals 14 residues. CDR1 LNHDA and CDR2 SQIVND come from the germline V gene (reference sequence). The full variable domain, its missing parts supplied by reference TRBV19 and TRBJ1-1, is DGGITQSPKYLFRKEGQNVTLSCEQNLNHDAMYWYRQDPGQGLRLIYYSQIVNDFQKGDIAEGYSVSREKKESFPLTVTSAQKNPTAFYLCASTAGQVNTEAFFGQGTRLTVV.

The count of this clone is one. V gene TRBV15 combines with J gene TRBJ2-7; 10 bases line up with TRBD2. Losses at the gene ends were 3 bases for V and 2 bases for J; bases not matched to a gene: 7. This CDR3 spans 16 amino acids. Per germline, CDR1 LNHNV and CDR2 YYDKDF (reference sequence). CDR3 residues: CATSRLGAGGPYEQYF. The CDR3 coding sequence is TGTGCCACCAGCAGGCTTGGAGCGGGAGGGCCCTACGAGCAGTACTTC.

The chain carries TRBV5-5 and TRBJ1-1, with D unresolved. Germline CDR1 is SGHKS and CDR2 is YYEKEE (reference sequence). The CDR3 loop spans 14 amino acids. V lost 2 bases, J lost 2 bases, and 10 bases lay in between. The CDR3 loop reads CASSFLSLNTEAFF. The CDR3 nucleotides read TGTGCCAGCAGCTTCCTCTCTCTAAACACTGAAGCTTTCTTT. Based on the CDR3 plus reference TRBV5-5 and TRBJ1-1, the full variable domain is DAGVTQSPTHLIKTRGQQVTLRCSPISGHKSVSWYQQVLGQGPQFIFQYYEKEERGRGNFPDRFSARQFPNYSSELNVNALLLGDSALYLCASSFLSLNTEAFFGQGTRLTVV.

CDR3 bases: TGTGCCAGCAGCCAAGCAGGGGGAAGCTCTGGGGCCAACGTCCTGACTTTC. Translation: CASSQAGGSSGANVLTF. V and J are TRBV3-1 (or the pseudogene TRBV3-2) and TRBJ2-6; 7 nucleotides agree with TRBD1. This CDR3 comprises 17 residues. V lost 1 base, J lost 0 bases, and 3 bases stayed unmatched. Germline lookup yields CDR1 LGHDT and CDR2 YNNKEL (reference sequence).

The chain recombines TRBV12-2 with TRBJ2-5; the table's TRBD1 call for D was not verified on the DNA. TRBV12-2 is noted as a pseudogene. CDR3 length: 14 residues. The CDR3 sequence: CASRLGQSQETQYF. CDR3 in DNA: TGTGCAAGTCGCCTCGGACAGTCCCAAGAGACCCAGTACTTC.

V usage is TRBV4-3 and J usage is TRBJ1-2; D call uncertain. This CDR3 comprises 13 residues. Germline CDR1 and CDR2: LGHNA and YSLEER. V lost 4 bases and J 4 bases, leaving 10 bases between the germline ends. CDR3 sequence reads: CASSPDLFYGYTF. The CDR3 nucleotides read TGCGCCAGCAGCCCTGACTTATTCTATGGCTACACCTTC.

The gene calls are TRBV9 and TRBJ2-3; 14 nucleotides agree with TRBD2. Per germline, CDR1 SGDLS and CDR2 YYNGEE. Trimming took 5 bases from V and 6 from J; bases not matched to a gene: 11. This CDR3 region has 17 residues. The CDR3 protein is CASRPTGTSGSSDTQYF. DNA of the CDR3: TGTGCCAGCAGACCGACCGGGACTAGCGGGAGTTCGGATACGCAGTATTTT.